These 27 T cell receptor beta chains came from one sample sequenced in a study of blood T cell repertoires in COVID-19. Generated by immunoSEQ multiplex PCR, the TCRdb table keeps only in-frame clones and is missing some. The sample carries 200,000 to 300,000 clones, approximately 84% recorded once. Sequencing input: PBMCs or T cells enriched from blood (not recorded which). Receptor source: a woman between 40 and 50 years old with acute COVID-19.

The genes are TRBV5-1 and TRBJ2-1; 10 nucleotides line up with TRBD2. Germline V lookup: CDR1 SGHRS, CDR2 YFSETQ. J was trimmed by 8 bases and V by 5 bases; bases with no gene match: 7. CDR3 size: 14 residues. In nucleotides, the CDR3 is TGCGCCAGCAGGGGGCTAGCGGGAGACCATGAGCAGTTCTTC. Amino acids: CASRGLAGDHEQFF.

A remark on this clone: Other DNA sequences in the sample encode the same CDR3. The chain joins TRBV30 to TRBJ1-5, with TRBD1 matching 10 bases. The length of the CDR3 is 14 residues. Losses at the gene ends were 4 bases for V and 5 bases for J; bases not matched to a gene: 5. CDR1 and CDR2 from the germline V gene are GTSNPN and SVGIG (reference sequence). DNA for the CDR3: TGTGCCTGGACCCCGGGACAGGGGTATCAGCCCCAGCATTTT. Protein product: CAWTPGQGYQPQHF.

The chain links TRBV6-5 to TRBJ1-5, with 7 nucleotides matching TRBD1. Unmatched junction bases numbered 9, after V lost 7 bases and J lost 3 bases. CDR1 is MNHEY and CDR2 is SVGAGI in the germline V gene. The length of the CDR3 is 15 residues. DNA for the CDR3: TGTGCCAGCAATTCTCAGGGGGGCTACAATCAGCCCCAGCATTTT. This codes for CASNSQGGYNQPQHF.

This rearrangement joins TRBV6-5 to TRBJ2-7; D is perhaps TRBD2 (6 bases). The germline V gene has CDR1 MNHEY and CDR2 SVGAGI. The CDR3 runs 12 residues. V lost 8 bases, J lost 2 bases, and 10 bases lay in between. DNA of the CDR3: TGTGCCAGCGGAGGGCCTGCCTACGAGCAGTACTTC. Protein product: CASGGPAYEQYF.

This chain connects TRBV5-4 to TRBJ2-2; TRBD1 agrees at 7 bases. This CDR3 is built from 15 residues. Germline V lookup: CDR1 SGHNT, CDR2 YYREEE (reference sequence). J lost 7 bases, V lost 7 bases, and 13 bases had no gene match. CDR3 nucleotide sequence: TGTGCCAGCCGGTCTTCCAGGGGGTCAATCGGGGAGCTGTTTTTT. Its translation is CASRSSRGSIGELFF. The whole variable domain, remainder taken from reference TRBV5-4 and TRBJ2-2, is ETGVTQSPTHLIKTRGQQVTLRCSSQSGHNTVSWYQQALGQGPQFIFQYYREEENGRGNFPPRFSGLQFPNYSSELNVNALELDDSALYLCASRSSRGSIGELFFGEGSRLTVL.

This chain uses TRBV7-9 with TRBJ2-1; maybe TRBD1 (6 bases). This CDR3 spans 15 amino acids. V was trimmed by 2 bases and J by 7 bases, leaving 15 bases between them. Germline assignment: CDR1 SEHNR and CDR2 FQNEAQ (reference sequence). The CDR3 DNA sequence: TGTGCCAGCAGCTTAATAGGGGGAGTAGGTAATGAGCAGTTCTTC. As protein: CASSLIGGVGNEQFF. The whole variable domain, remainder taken from reference TRBV7-9 and TRBJ2-1, is DTGVSQNPRHKITKRGQNVTFRCDPISEHNRLYWYRQTLGQGPEFLTYFQNEAQLEKSRLLSDRFSAERPKGSFSTLEIQRTEQGDSAMYLCASSLIGGVGNEQFFGPGTRLTVL.

The table lists this clone with a count of one. This chain connects TRBV7-9 to TRBJ2-2; possibly TRBD2 for D (6 bases). CDR3 length: 14 residues. Germline loops: CDR1 SEHNR, CDR2 FQNEAQ (reference sequence). Trimming shortened V by 3 bases and J by 5 bases, and 10 bases separated the two germline ends. The CDR3 DNA reads as TGTGCCAGCAGCTTCAGCGGGCTTACCGGGGAGCTGTTTTTT. It yields the protein CASSFSGLTGELFF.

This clone was seen a single time. The rearrangement uses TRBV7-9 and TRBJ1-5; a weak D match, TRBD1 (6 bases). The CDR3 loop spans 16 amino acids. The V end was cut by 1 base, the J end by 5 bases, with 15 bases between. Germline loops: CDR1 SEHNR, CDR2 FQNEAQ (reference sequence). The CDR3 loop is CASSLVRGGLDQPQHF. Written as DNA, the CDR3 is TGTGCCAGCAGCTTAGTAAGGGGGGGTCTGGATCAGCCCCAGCATTTT.

The chain combines TRBV5-4 with TRBJ2-1; a weak D match, TRBD1 (6 bases). Per the germline V gene, CDR1 is SGHNT and CDR2 is YYREEE (reference sequence). This CDR3 contains 16 residues. The ends were cut back, 5 bases at V and 6 bases at J, with 21 bases in the middle. CDR3 in DNA: TGTGCCAGCAGAAACCGCCAGGGGCCCCGGCCCAATGAGCAGTTCTTC. The encoded protein is CASRNRQGPRPNEQFF.

The V gene is TRBV4-1, the J gene TRBJ2-7; TRBD2 agrees at 7 bases. V shed 0 bases and J 2 bases; nucleotides not matched to a gene: 7. CDR3 size: 16 residues. Germline lookup yields CDR1 MGHRA and CDR2 YSYEKL. The CDR3 protein is CASSQELLAPPYEQYF. Here the CDR3 DNA reads TGCGCCAGCAGCCAAGAGTTACTAGCGCCTCCCTACGAGCAGTACTTC.

The chain is built from TRBV27 and TRBJ2-7; 12 nucleotides agree with TRBD2. The ends lost 2 bases at V and 0 bases at J; junction bases unmatched: 5. The CDR3 totals 17 residues. Germline CDR1 is MNHEY and CDR2 is SMNVEV (reference sequence). In nucleotides, the CDR3 is TGTGCCAGCAGTTTAGTTCTAGCGGGAGGGACCTCCTACGAGCAGTACTTC. Encoded protein: CASSLVLAGGTSYEQYF.

The chain carries TRBV5-1 and TRBJ2-7, with 12 bases matching TRBD1. Germline loops: CDR1 SGHRS, CDR2 YFSETQ. Trimming at V came to 4 bases and at J to 6 bases, leaving 11 bases not matched to a gene. This CDR3 has 16 residues. DNA for the CDR3: TGCGCCAGCAGCGATCGTCCGGGACAGGGGGCGCGCGAGCAGTACTTC. Residues: CASSDRPGQGAREQYF. The whole variable domain, remainder taken from reference TRBV5-1 and TRBJ2-7, is KAGVTQTPRYLIKTRGQQVTLSCSPISGHRSVSWYQQTPGQGLQFLFEYFSETQRNKGNFPGRFSGRQFSNSRSEMNVSTLELGDSALYLCASSDRPGQGAREQYFGPGTRLTVT.

A few counts support this clone. The gene calls are TRBV24-1 and TRBJ1-1; TRBD1 matches at 8 bases. V trimming: 7 bases; J trimming: 1 base; junction bases outside the gene matches: 1. Germline V lookup: CDR1 KGHDR, CDR2 SFDVKD. This CDR3 comprises 13 residues. CDR3 in amino acids: CATRGQENTEAFF. The CDR3 DNA is TGTGCCACCAGGGGACAGGAGAACACTGAAGCTTTCTTT.

This clone was observed a single time. The chain employs TRBV25-1 and TRBJ1-5; 7 nucleotides agree with TRBD1. From germline, CDR1 is MGHDK and CDR2 SYGVNS. The CDR3 is 13 amino acids. V gave up 6 bases and J gave up 5 bases; unmatched junction bases: 4. For the CDR3, the DNA is TGTGCCAGCAGGCAGGGGGGCGATCAGCCCCAGCATTTT. Its protein product is CASRQGGDQPQHF.

The V call is TRBV25-1, the J call TRBJ2-1; TRBD2 matches at 9 bases. Germline V gives CDR1 MGHDK, CDR2 SYGVNS. Germline trimming cut 4 bases from V and 0 bases from J; bases unmatched to any gene: 10. This CDR3 spans 18 amino acids. The DNA of the CDR3 is TGTGCCAGCAGTGCGCCCGGGACTAGCTCCAGCTCCTACAATGAGCAGTTCTTC. It codes for CASSAPGTSSSSYNEQFF.

The count of this clone is one. The chain uses TRBV6-5 and TRBJ1-1; D gene uncertain. The germline V gene encodes CDR1 MNHEY and CDR2 SVGAGI. This CDR3 is 13 amino acids long. The V gene lost 7 bases and the J gene lost 3 bases, with 12 bases spanning the gap. The CDR3 sequence is CASTRGRYTEAFF. CDR3 DNA sequence: TGTGCCAGCACCCGCGGAAGGTACACTGAAGCTTTCTTT.

The chain combines TRBV5-1 with TRBJ2-7, with 7 bases fitting TRBD2. The V gene end was trimmed by 4 bases and the J gene end by 0 bases; junction bases not matched to a gene: 7. The CDR3 spans 15 residues. The germline V gene has CDR1 SGHRS and CDR2 YFSETQ. The CDR3 DNA sequence: TGCGCCAGCAGCCGCTCGCGGGAGTCCTCCTACGAGCAGTACTTC. Encoded protein: CASSRSRESSYEQYF.

The chain couples TRBV7-9 to TRBJ2-3, with D possibly TRBD1 on 5 matching bases. V gave up 6 bases and J gave up 3 bases, with 7 bases separating them. Per the germline V gene, CDR1 is SEHNR and CDR2 is FQNEAQ (reference sequence). This CDR3 spans 12 amino acids. Here the CDR3 DNA reads TGTGCCAGCAGTAGGGGAACAGATACGCAGTATTTT. As protein: CASSRGTDTQYF. The variable domain in full, completed from reference TRBV7-9 and TRBJ2-3, reads DTGVSQNPRHKITKRGQNVTFRCDPISEHNRLYWYRQTLGQGPEFLTYFQNEAQLEKSRLLSDRFSAERPKGSFSTLEIQRTEQGDSAMYLCASSRGTDTQYFGPGTRLTVL.

V usage is TRBV5-6 and J usage is TRBJ1-5; D not resolved. The germline V and J ends were trimmed by 2 bases and 4 bases, with 10 bases remaining between them. Per germline, CDR1 SGHDT and CDR2 YYEEEE. CDR3 length equals 14 residues. DNA for the CDR3: TGTGCCAGCAGCTTTTCGGCTAGAAATCAGCCCCAGCATTTT. Translation: CASSFSARNQPQHF.

The chain employs TRBV5-1 and TRBJ2-1, with 9 bases identical to TRBD2. J was trimmed by 9 bases and V by 3 bases; bases with no gene match: 13. Per germline, CDR1 SGHRS and CDR2 YFSETQ. The CDR3 sequence is 16 residues long. The CDR3 DNA sequence: TGCGCCAGCAGCTCCCAGGTCGGGCGGGAGGGCCGTGAGCAGTTCTTC. Translating it yields CASSSQVGREGREQFF.

The chain's CDR3 is CAIREDRGHEKLFF. DNA for the CDR3: TGTGCCATCAGAGAGGACAGGGGGCATGAAAAACTGTTTTTT. V and J are TRBV10-3 and TRBJ1-4, with 11 bases fitting TRBD1. V lost 6 bases and J lost 6; bases outside the gene matches: 3. CDR3 length equals 14 residues. Germline-derived CDR1 and CDR2 are ENHRY and SYGVKD.

The genes are TRBV25-1 and TRBJ2-2; 9 bases align to TRBD1. V lost 4 bases and J lost 4; bases outside the gene matches: 13. CDR1 is MGHDK, CDR2 SYGVNS, per germline. This CDR3 is built from 18 residues. Here the CDR3 DNA reads TGTGCCAGCAGTGTCCACGCCCTTGGGACAGGGCTCACCGGGGAGCTGTTTTTT. Protein: CASSVHALGTGLTGELFF.

The chain carries TRBV7-6 and TRBJ1-3, with D possibly TRBD1 on 6 matching bases. V was pared by 3 bases and J by 0 bases, with 9 bases between. From germline, CDR1 is SGHVS and CDR2 FNYEAQ. The length of the CDR3 is 15 residues. CDR3 region: CASSFGGLSGNTIYF. Written as DNA, the CDR3 is TGTGCCAGCAGCTTCGGGGGGCTCTCTGGAAACACCATATATTTT.

The V call is TRBV11-3, the J call TRBJ2-7; tentatively, D is TRBD2 (6 bases). The V and J ends lost 5 bases and 6 bases respectively, with 14 bases between them. This CDR3 contains 13 residues. Per the germline V gene, CDR1 is SGHNT and CDR2 is YENEEA. The DNA of the CDR3 is TGTGCCAGCAGCGGGTCTGGACTACTCGAGCAGTACTTC. Its protein is CASSGSGLLEQYF.

This chain links TRBV27 with TRBJ2-3; TRBD2 matches at 10 bases. With V trimmed by 5 bases and J by 3 bases, 2 bases remained unmatched. CDR1 MNHEY and CDR2 SMNVEV come from the germline V gene (reference sequence). CDR3 length equals 14 residues. The CDR3 bases are TGTGCCAGCAGTCTAGCGGGAGCAACAGATACGCAGTATTTT. This translates into CASSLAGATDTQYF.

CDR3 residues: CASKASLTYEQYF. The CDR3, as DNA: TGTGCCAGCAAGGCGTCACTAACCTACGAGCAGTACTTC. The chain joins TRBV2 to TRBJ2-7, with D unclear. Germline-derived CDR1 and CDR2 are SNHLY and FYNNEI. V dropped 7 bases and J dropped 2 bases, with 12 bases sitting between them. This CDR3 contains 13 residues.

V gene TRBV14 combines with J gene TRBJ1-1; TRBD1 matches 7 bases. With 4 bases clipped from V and 3 bases from J, the junction kept 14 bases outside the gene matches. The CDR3 spans 17 residues. Germline V gene sequence: CDR1 SGHDN, CDR2 FVKESK. The CDR3 sequence is CASSRTQGRGSDTEAFF. The CDR3 coding sequence is TGTGCCAGCAGCCGAACCCAGGGCAGGGGGTCCGACACTGAAGCTTTCTTT. Full variable domain (missing parts from reference TRBV14 and TRBJ1-1): EAGVTQFPSHSVIEKGQTVTLRCDPISGHDNLYWYRRVMGKEIKFLLHFVKESKQDESGMPNNRFLAERTGGTYSTLKVQPAELEDSGVYFCASSRTQGRGSDTEAFFGQGTRLTVV.